Described below is a single T cell receptor beta chain sequence and its context. The antigen is unknown. These data belong to a study of cytomegalovirus exposure and HLA in healthy donors. Regarding the study as a whole: Among immune exposure information, only CMV serostatus was available.

The primer mix had 60 Vbeta and 13 Jbeta primers. Assay used: immunoSEQ multiplex PCR; TCRdb lists only in-frame clones, some missing. The listing records 68,000 or so clones. V was shortened by 4 bases and J by 10 bases, with 11 bases between the two germline ends. CDR1 and CDR2 from the germline V gene are GTSNPN and SVGIG (reference sequence). The CDR3 spans 11 residues. The chain carries TRBV30 and TRBJ2-1; D call uncertain. The receptor's source is a boy younger than 18 in good health and CMV-seronegative. Specimen: PBMCs. CDR3 amino acids: CAWIVAGEQFF. CDR3 in DNA: TGTGCCTGGATCGTCGCAGGCGAGCAGTTCTTC. Full variable domain (outside the CDR3, taken from reference TRBV30 and TRBJ2-1): SQTIHQWPATLVQPVGSPLSLECTVEGTSNPNLYWYRQAAGRGLQLLFYSVGIGQISSEVPQNLSASRPQDRQFILSSKKLLLSDSGFYLCAWIVAGEQFFGPGTRLTVL.